What follows describes a single T cell receptor (beta chain). Analysis merged second doses at about 4 or about 12 weeks. This sample was included in a study of T cell responses to AZD1222 COVID-19 vaccine. CDR1 is MNHEY and CDR2 is SVGEGT in the germline V gene. Trimming left V 7 bases short and J 3 bases short, with 16 bases between. The CDR3 covers 14 residues. Sequenced by immunoSEQ multiplex PCR; TCRdb stores in-frame clones only, minus some. The table includes roughly 99,000 clones, over 80% detected once. The sample in question was peripheral blood, obtained 28 days after the second AZD1222 dose. The rearrangement uses TRBV6-2 or TRBV6-3 and TRBJ2-7; D possibly corresponds to TRBD2 (5 bases). This receptor was taken from an adult who received the AZD1222 COVID-19 vaccine. The CDR3 sequence is CASTPPERYYEQYF. The CDR3 nucleotides are TGTGCCAGCACCCCCCCGGAGCGGTACTACGAGCAGTACTTC.